The 29 T cell receptor beta chains in this list originate from one sample, sequenced in a study of tumor-infiltrating lymphocytes in oesophageal squamous cell carcinoma. TCRdb recomputed calls from the PCR reads with MiXCR, one row per CDR3 protein. The sample lists under 8,000 distinct CDR3 sequences; roughly 15% were seen once. The source material was esophageal tumor tissue. These receptors originate from a male donor with esophageal squamous cell carcinoma.

This clonotype was found many times. The V and J genes are TRBV5-4 and TRBJ2-2; TRBD2 matches 9 bases. This CDR3 region has 15 residues. J was trimmed by 0 bases and V by 5 bases; bases with no gene match: 2. Germline V lookup: CDR1 SGHNT, CDR2 YYREEE (reference sequence). The CDR3 DNA is TGTGCCAGCAGGTCTAGCGGGGCGAACACCGGGGAGCTGTTTTTT. It encodes CASRSSGANTGELFF.

This clonotype was observed many times. The chain couples TRBV6-6 to TRBJ1-5; D gene unclear. Germline assignment: CDR1 MNHNY and CDR2 SVGAGI (reference sequence). V gave up 0 bases and J gave up 4 bases, with 10 bases separating them. The CDR3 consists of 15 residues. This chain's CDR3 is CASSYSRISNQPQHF. CDR3 nucleotides: TGTGCCAGCAGTTACTCGAGAATTTCGAATCAGCCCCAGCATTTT.

There are a few counts of this clonotype. This chain connects TRBV6-1 to TRBJ2-2, with 8 bases that match TRBD2. Germline V gives CDR1 MNHNS, CDR2 SASEGT. CDR3 length: 16 amino acids. Trimming at V came to 6 bases and at J to 4 bases, leaving 10 bases not matched to a gene. The CDR3 loop is CASSQTIAGITGELFF. CDR3 in DNA: TGTGCCAGCAGCCAAACAATAGCGGGGATCACCGGGGAGCTGTTTTTT.

This clonotype has more than one count but fewer than ten. The chain combines TRBV29-1 with TRBJ2-3, with 8 bases fitting TRBD2. The assigned J gene may be wrong: the sequence end matches TRBJ2-1 better. Germline V CDR1 and CDR2: SQVTM, ANQGSEA. This CDR3 comprises 12 residues. CDR3 nucleotides: TGCAGCGTTCCGGGGGGGGTACATGAGCAGTTCTTC. Encoded protein: CSVPGGVHEQFF.

Of note for this clonotype: A much bigger clone sits one base away, suggesting this may be a read error. The chain links TRBV6-2 or TRBV6-3 to TRBJ2-3; D is possibly TRBD1 or TRBD2 (5 bases each). The CDR3 runs 14 residues. Germline loops: CDR1 MNHEY, CDR2 SVGEGT. V dropped 8 bases and J dropped 14 bases, with 26 bases sitting between them. Written as DNA, the CDR3 is TGTGCCAGCCCACTGCGACGGGGCACCGGGGAGCTGTATTTT. It codes for CASPLRRGTGELYF.

This clonotype showed up many times. With a much larger clone just one base away, this may be a read error. The V gene is TRBV7-3, the J gene TRBJ2-1, with TRBD2 as a possible D gene (5 bases). The DNA end is more similar to TRBJ2-7, so the J call may be wrong. Germline V gene sequence: CDR1 SGHTA, CDR2 FQGTGA. The CDR3 totals 19 residues. CDR3 sequence reads: CASSPQKTIGVTSYNEQYF. As DNA, the CDR3 is TGTGCCAGCAGCCCGCAGAAGACAATCGGGGTTACCTCCTACAATGAGCAGTACTTC.

Comment on this clonotype: The DNA is left out, because the CDR3 cannot be placed on it with certainty; the CDR3 is given as TCRdb lists it. This chain links TRBV7-6 with TRBJ2-3. The germline gives CDR1 SGHVS, CDR2 FNYEAQ. 18 amino acids form the CDR3, both terminal residues included. This CDR3 is CASSLVRWHRILRAVLRF.

Concerning this clonotype itself: The CDR3 carries no conserved terminal phenylalanine or tryptophan, so it likely arises from a read error. No DNA is shown, since the ends of the CDR3 on it are uncertain; the CDR3 is the one TCRdb lists. The rearrangement links TRBV7-6 to TRBJ2-3; TRBD2, the table's D call, was not compared with the DNA. Germline assignment: CDR1 SGHVS and CDR2 FNYEAQ. The CDR3 comprises 15 residues, both ends counted. The CDR3 loop is CASSFQGQETQYFGP.

This clonotype was seen at least ten times. This chain joins TRBV19 and TRBJ1-1, with D possibly matching TRBD1 (6 bases). The CDR3 runs to 15 residues. V was clipped by 3 bases and J by 5 bases, with 16 bases between them. CDR1 is LNHDA and CDR2 is SQIVND in the germline V gene (reference sequence). This CDR3 reads CASSIPLGGWTEAFF. Here the CDR3 DNA reads TGTGCCAGTAGTATTCCCCTAGGGGGGTGGACTGAAGCTTTCTTT. The full variable domain, in which reference TRBV19 and TRBJ1-1 provide the parts outside the CDR3, is DGGITQSPKYLFRKEGQNVTLSCEQNLNHDAMYWYRQDPGQGLRLIYYSQIVNDFQKGDIAEGYSVSREKKESFPLTVTSAQKNPTAFYLCASSIPLGGWTEAFFGQGTRLTVV.

The count of this clonotype is one. The CDR3 end shows no conserved phenylalanine or tryptophan, and so a read error is likely. It is unclear where the CDR3 begins or ends on the DNA, so no DNA is shown, and the CDR3 is as TCRdb lists it. This chain joins TRBV10-3 and TRBJ2-7; the table's TRBD1 call for D was not verified on the DNA. The CDR3 is made up of 19 amino acids, end residues included. Germline assignment: CDR1 ENHRY and CDR2 SYGVKD. CDR3 residues: CAISEPDRGRFVYGYTFGS.

This clonotype was detected ten times or more. This may arise from a read error, as a much more abundant clone is one base away. The rearrangement uses TRBV5-1 and TRBJ2-5; 13 positions agree with TRBD2. The CDR3 is 16 residues long. Germline loops: CDR1 SGHRS, CDR2 YFSETQ. V trimming: 4 bases; J trimming: 11 bases; junction bases outside the gene matches: 14. Written as DNA, the CDR3 is TGCGCCAGCAGCGGCACGACTAGCGGGGGGACCAATGAGCAGTACTTC. Translation gives CASSGTTSGGTNEQYF.

This clonotype was observed a handful of times. This chain connects TRBV5-1 to TRBJ1-2; TRBD1 matches at 12 bases. This CDR3 is built from 16 residues. V shed 7 bases and J 8 bases; nucleotides not matched to a gene: 15. CDR1 and CDR2 from the germline V gene are SGHRS and YFSETQ. The CDR3 loop reads CASRTGTGGFTGGYTF. The CDR3 DNA reads TGCGCCAGCCGAACCGGGACAGGGGGCTTTACGGGGGGCTACACCTTC.

There are many counts of this clonotype. A read error is possible here, since a much larger clone lies one base away. The chain employs TRBV12-3 or TRBV12-4 and TRBJ2-5; maybe TRBD2 (5 bases). Trimming shortened V by 4 bases and J by 11 bases, and 20 bases separated the two germline ends. The CDR3 totals 14 residues. In nucleotides, the CDR3 is TGTGCCAGCAGTTCACCCCCGGGGTACAATGAGCAGTACTTC. As protein: CASSSPPGYNEQYF.

The chain uses TRBV9 and TRBJ1-1, with D unclear. The CDR3 covers 13 residues. Germline assignment: CDR1 SGDLS and CDR2 YYNGEE. The ends were cut back, 0 bases at V and 3 bases at J, with 6 bases in the middle. In DNA form, the CDR3 reads TGTGCCAGCAGCGTAGCTGTGGACACTGAAGCTTTCTTT. It translates to CASSVAVDTEAFF.

This clonotype was observed at least ten times. The gene calls are TRBV6-6 and TRBJ2-7, with TRBD2 as a possible D gene (5 bases). The CDR3 sequence is 12 residues long. Trimming took 2 bases from V and 7 from J, leaving 9 bases between them. The germline V gene encodes CDR1 MNHNY and CDR2 SVGAGI (reference sequence). CDR3 in DNA: TGTGCCAGCAGTTACGGGAGCCATGAGCAGTACTTC. It yields the protein CASSYGSHEQYF.

This clonotype showed up many times. The chain has TRBV6-1 and TRBJ1-1; D gene unclear. V gave up 5 bases and J gave up 0 bases, with 10 bases separating them. There are 14 residues in the CDR3. The germline V gene encodes CDR1 MNHNS and CDR2 SASEGT. CDR3 residues: CASSSGRMNTEAFF. The CDR3 nucleotides are TGTGCCAGCAGTTCCGGACGGATGAACACTGAAGCTTTCTTT.

Notes on this clonotype: A read error is likely, as this CDR3 ends without the conserved phenylalanine or tryptophan. The DNA is omitted, as the CDR3 cannot be located on it reliably, and the CDR3 follows TCRdb's listing. The chain combines TRBV7-9 with TRBJ2-3; the D call TRBD2 from the table was never checked on the DNA. The V gene's germline CDR1 is SEHNR and CDR2 FQNEAQ (reference sequence). The CDR3 is made up of 15 amino acids, end residues included. CDR3 region: CASSLGSYNEQFFGP.

This clonotype came up many times. The chain is built from TRBV27 and TRBJ2-7; 8 nucleotides match TRBD1. Germline lookup yields CDR1 MNHEY and CDR2 SMNVEV (reference sequence). V shed 4 bases and J 4 bases; nucleotides not matched to a gene: 12. The CDR3 contains 16 residues. For the CDR3, the DNA is TGTGCCAGCAGTTCTAACAGGGGGGCAGGGGGGTACGAGCAGTACTTC. Protein product: CASSSNRGAGGYEQYF.

The chain is built from TRBV7-2 and TRBJ2-1, with 10 bases fitting TRBD2. Germline loops: CDR1 SGHTA, CDR2 FQGNSA. V lost 5 bases to trimming and J lost 9 bases; unmatched junction nucleotides: 7. The CDR3 is 14 residues long. CDR3 sequence: CASSRAGGPFEQFF. CDR3 sequence (DNA): TGTGCCAGCAGCCGAGCGGGGGGGCCCTTTGAGCAGTTCTTC.

This clonotype has more than one count but fewer than ten. At one end, the junction sequence differs from germline, possibly due to a read error. The V call is TRBV5-1, the J call TRBJ2-4, with D possibly TRBD1 on 6 matching bases. The V gene's germline CDR1 is SGHRS and CDR2 YFSETQ. The CDR3 length is 14 residues. The CDR3 DNA reads as TGCGCCAGCAGCGGGGGCCGAAACGATTCACCCCTCCACTTC. The encoded protein is CASSGGRNDSPLHF. The variable domain in full, completed from reference TRBV5-1 and TRBJ2-4, reads KAGVTQTPRYLIKTRGQQVTLSCSPISGHRSVSWYQQTPGQGLQFLFEYFSETQRNKGNFPGRFSGRQFSNSRSEMNVSTLELGDSALYLCASSGGRNDSPLHFGAGTRLSVL.

This clonotype came up many times. The chain joins TRBV28 to TRBJ2-7, with a tentative D call TRBD1 (6 bases). V dropped 2 bases and J dropped 3 bases, with 11 bases sitting between them. The CDR3 is 14 amino acids. Looked up from germline, CDR1 is MDHEN and CDR2 is SYDVKM. CDR3 residues: CASSLDRPSYEQYF. Written as DNA, the CDR3 is TGTGCCAGCAGTTTAGACAGGCCGAGCTACGAGCAGTACTTC.

This clonotype was recorded a few times. This rearrangement joins TRBV25-1 to TRBJ1-1; perhaps TRBD1 as D (5 bases). The CDR3 has 14 residues. The V gene lost 5 bases and the J gene lost 3 bases, with 13 bases spanning the gap. Germline CDR1 reads MGHDK; CDR2 reads SYGVNS. The CDR3 nucleotides are TGTGCCAGCAGTCAAGGGGTAGGGGACACTGAAGCTTTCTTT. Protein sequence: CASSQGVGDTEAFF.

This clonotype was seen ten or more times. This chain links TRBV5-1 with TRBJ2-2; maybe TRBD1 (5 bases). Germline values: CDR1 SGHRS, CDR2 YFSETQ. The CDR3 length is 15 residues. The V end lost 1 base, the J end lost 1 base, and 8 bases lay between the germline ends. The CDR3 loop is CASSLLQGNTGELFF. CDR3 bases: TGCGCCAGCAGCTTGCTGCAGGGGAACACCGGGGAGCTGTTTTTT.

This clonotype was recorded a few times. In this CDR3 the conserved last residue, phenylalanine or tryptophan, is missing, so a read error is likely. It is unclear where the CDR3 begins or ends on the DNA, so no DNA is shown, and the CDR3 is as TCRdb lists it. The V gene is TRBV11-2, the J gene TRBJ2-1; the D call of TRBD1 is as the table states it, not checked on the DNA. Inclusive of both ends, the CDR3 amounts to 16 amino acids. Germline CDR1 and CDR2: SGHAT and FQNNGV. CDR3 amino acids: CASSLSNRGYGYTFGS.

Sample share makes this clonotype medium-sized (0.01 to 0.1%). The rearrangement joins TRBV12-3 or TRBV12-4 to TRBJ2-4; the D gene is possibly TRBD1 (5 bases). CDR3 length: 16 amino acids. Trimming left V 6 bases short and J 1 base short, with 16 bases between. As DNA, the CDR3 is TGTGCCAGCAGCCCCCAGGGCTTTTGGGCCAAAAACATTCAGTACTTC. Its protein product is CASSPQGFWAKNIQYF.

This clonotype was observed many times. The chain employs TRBV12-3 or TRBV12-4 and TRBJ1-2; 7 bases agree with TRBD1. The CDR3 totals 16 residues. V lost 6 bases and J lost 5; bases outside the gene matches: 15. The CDR3 nucleotides read TGTGCCAGCAGCAACCAGGGGGGTTGGGCTTCATATGGCTACACCTTC. As protein: CASSNQGGWASYGYTF.

Worth noting for this clonotype: An end of the junction differs from the germline gene, which may be a read error. The chain joins TRBV12-3 or TRBV12-4 to TRBJ2-4; D uncertain. The CDR3 extends over 13 amino acids. For the CDR3, the DNA is TGTGCCAGCAGTTTAGCGTTAACCACTGAAGCTTTCTTC. This sequence encodes CASSLALTTEAFF.

This clonotype was recorded at least ten times. The chain carries TRBV6-6 and TRBJ1-5; D is undetermined. The CDR3 runs to 18 residues. The V and J ends lost 0 bases and 4 bases respectively, with 19 bases between them. The germline CDR1 and CDR2 sequences are MNHNY and SVGAGI (reference sequence). The CDR3 reads CASSYSKIGGGVNQPQHF. The CDR3 DNA reads as TGTGCCAGCAGTTACTCGAAGATTGGCGGTGGGGTAAATCAGCCCCAGCATTTT.

Worth noting for this clonotype: The missing conserved phenylalanine or tryptophan at the end of this CDR3 makes a read error likely. The DNA is left out, because the CDR3 cannot be placed on it with certainty; the CDR3 is given as TCRdb lists it. V gene TRBV7-8 combines with J gene TRBJ2-7. Germline V lookup: CDR1 SGHVS, CDR2 FQNEAQ. The CDR3 length is 16 residues, termini included. Here the CDR3 reads CASSFGREAYEQYFGS.